The clone carrying this T cell receptor (beta chain) came up many times. Its specificity is not known. This entry comes from a study of CD8 T cells in ankylosing spondylitis. The V segment lost 2 bases and the J segment 5 bases; nucleotides outside the gene matches: 8. Germline CDR1 reads LGHDT; CDR2 reads YNNKEL (reference sequence). The CDR3 consists of 16 residues. Study-level findings and limits: There was a TCR beta motif, made of eight highly homologous variants, that appeared characteristic of ankylosing spondylitis blood.

For TCR beta, libraries came from quantitative 5'-RACE with molecular barcodes. In TCRdb, the 5' RACE reads were re-called with MiXCR into one record per CDR3 protein. Of roughly 230,000 distinct CDR3 sequences listed, about 11% are singletons. The material sequenced was blood, either unsorted or a sorted T cell fraction (not recorded which). The chain links TRBV3-1 to TRBJ2-1, with 8 bases aligning to TRBD2. This sequence was found in a male donor with ankylosing spondylitis or in good health (not recorded which). The CDR3 bases are TGTGCCAGCAGCCAAAACCCCGCGGGGGGCAACAATGAGCAGTTCTTC. It encodes CASSQNPAGGNNEQFF.